A single sample gave rise to the 20 T cell receptor beta chains below, sequenced in a study of metastatic and nonmetastatic thyroid tumors. Thyroid surgery was preceded by no treatment in any patient. TCRdb called clones again from the PCR reads with MiXCR. There are approximately 21,000 clones in the sample; about 30% occur only once, and around 5.8% lies in the top ten. The sequenced sample consisted of blood. The source of these receptors is a female donor with papillary thyroid cancer or a benign thyroid nodule (not recorded which). Some clones in this sample may be carry-over from other donors' samples.

This clone was recorded at least ten times. The chain couples TRBV7-3 to TRBJ2-1; 8 bases line up with TRBD1. The length of the CDR3 is 15 residues. The germline V gene has CDR1 SGHTA and CDR2 FQGTGA. The V segment lost 5 bases and the J segment 0 bases; nucleotides outside the gene matches: 3. The CDR3 DNA follows: TGTGCCAGCAGCCGTGACAGGGGCTCCTACAATGAGCAGTTCTTC. Residues: CASSRDRGSYNEQFF.

By sample fraction, this clone is medium-sized. The J gene is TRBJ2-3, the V gene TRBV10-3, with 9 bases that match TRBD1. J was trimmed by 3 bases and V by 2 bases; bases with no gene match: 9. The CDR3 runs 17 residues. Germline V gene sequence: CDR1 ENHRY, CDR2 SYGVKD. The CDR3 spells CAISETTGGEGTDTQYF. CDR3 sequence (DNA): TGTGCCATCAGTGAGACTACAGGGGGCGAAGGGACAGATACGCAGTATTTT.

The chain links TRBV6-1 to TRBJ2-7; either TRBD1 or TRBD2 may supply D (5 bases each). V was trimmed by 2 bases and J by 0 bases, leaving 11 bases between them. The CDR3 runs 15 residues. The germline CDR1 and CDR2 sequences are MNHNS and SASEGT. CDR3 DNA sequence: TGTGCCAGCAGTGAAAGGTCAGGGAGCTCCTACGAGCAGTACTTC. Amino acids: CASSERSGSSYEQYF.

This clone was observed a few times. The chain couples TRBV28 to TRBJ2-1, with D possibly matching TRBD2 (6 bases). The germline V gene has CDR1 MDHEN and CDR2 SYDVKM. The CDR3 is made up of 13 amino acids. The V end lost 7 bases, the J end lost 6 bases, and 13 bases lay between the germline ends. The CDR3 reads CASIGGFPNEQFF. CDR3 sequence (DNA): TGTGCCAGCATCGGGGGATTCCCCAATGAGCAGTTCTTC.

This clone came up a few times. The chain has TRBV19 and TRBJ2-1; D gene uncertain. The J call is doubtful: the DNA matches TRBJ2-7 better. CDR3 size: 13 residues. Germline CDR1 LNHDA, CDR2 SQIVND (reference sequence). CDR3 DNA: TGTGCCAGTAGTATCACCTCCGACTACGAGCAGTACTTC. Translating it yields CASSITSDYEQYF.

As regards this clone: Since no conserved phenylalanine or tryptophan closes the CDR3, a read error is the likely cause. This chain connects TRBV6-1 to TRBJ2-7; 8 bases match TRBD2. V lost 5 bases, J lost 3 bases, and 12 bases stayed unmatched. The CDR3 contains 16 residues. The germline V gene has CDR1 MNHNS and CDR2 SASEGT. The CDR3 coding sequence is TGTGCCAGCAGTAAGACCCCTCCGGGGGGGAACTACGAGCAGTACCTC. This encodes CASSKTPPGGNYEQYL.

The chain uses TRBV12-3 or TRBV12-4 and TRBJ2-7; D perhaps matches TRBD2 (6 bases). Trimming left V 4 bases short and J 9 bases short, with 7 bases between. The length of the CDR3 is 10 residues. In nucleotides, the CDR3 is TGTGCCAGCAGTTCCGGGAGGCAGTACTTC. Its protein product is CASSSGRQYF.

By sample fraction, this clone is medium-sized (0.01 to 0.1%). This rearrangement joins TRBV6-5 to TRBJ2-1; TRBD1 aligns across 8 bases. The CDR3 is made up of 17 amino acids. J gave up 2 bases and V 0 bases, and 6 bases lay outside the gene matches. Germline V gene sequence: CDR1 MNHEY, CDR2 SVGAGI. Here the CDR3 DNA reads TGTGCCAGCAGTTACTCCCGGACAGGGACCCCCTACAATGAGCAGTTCTTC. Amino acids: CASSYSRTGTPYNEQFF.

The sample holds a few counts of this clone. CDR3 residues: CASSSTGGVTEAFF. CDR3 DNA: TGTGCCAGCAGTTCCACAGGGGGCGTCACTGAAGCTTTCTTT. The rearrangement links TRBV12-3 or TRBV12-4 to TRBJ1-1; TRBD1 agrees at 9 bases. The CDR3 spans 14 residues. V was pared by 4 bases and J by 4 bases, with 4 bases of the junction left unmatched.

This clone has more than one count but fewer than ten. A much more abundant neighbour one base away suggests this may be a read error. The chain has TRBV7-9 and TRBJ2-5, with TRBD1 matching 7 bases. Germline CDR1 reads SEHNR; CDR2 reads FQNEAQ (reference sequence). The CDR3 contains 13 residues. The CDR3 is CSSRGRTGETQYF. Written as DNA, the CDR3 is TGTTCCAGCAGGGGGAGAACCGGGGAGACCCAGTACTTC.

This clone has ten or more counts. This chain uses TRBV5-1 with TRBJ1-2, with 7 nucleotides matching TRBD1. The CDR3 totals 16 residues. Per germline, CDR1 SGHRS and CDR2 YFSETQ. Germline trimming cut 4 bases from V and 0 bases from J; bases unmatched to any gene: 9. CDR3 DNA: TGCGCCAGCAGCGTTACTGATGGGACAGCTAACTATGGCTACACCTTC. It encodes CASSVTDGTANYGYTF. The variable domain in full, with the rest retrieved from reference TRBV5-1 and TRBJ1-2, is KAGVTQTPRYLIKTRGQQVTLSCSPISGHRSVSWYQQTPGQGLQFLFEYFSETQRNKGNFPGRFSGRQFSNSRSEMNVSTLELGDSALYLCASSVTDGTANYGYTFGSGTRLTVV.

This clone was seen more than once but under ten times. The chain couples TRBV6-1 to TRBJ1-6, with D hard to call. The germline V and J ends were trimmed by 5 bases and 9 bases, with 14 bases remaining between them. From germline, CDR1 is MNHNS and CDR2 SASEGT. The CDR3 totals 14 residues. The CDR3 nucleotides read TGTGCCAGCAGTTCCCACAAACCGGGTTCACCCCTCCACTTT. Its protein product is CASSSHKPGSPLHF.

A note on this clone: An end of the junction differs from the germline gene, which may be a read error. This chain links TRBV30 with TRBJ2-7; 7 bases fit TRBD2. This CDR3 comprises 13 residues. CDR1 GTSNPN and CDR2 SVGIG come from the germline V gene (reference sequence). The CDR3 sequence is CSWSEGLPYEQYF. The CDR3 DNA reads as TGTTCCTGGAGCGAGGGACTACCCTACGAGCAGTACTTC.

This clone showed up many times. The CDR3 loop is CASTGANVLTF. In DNA, the CDR3 is TGTGCCAGCACTGGGGCCAACGTCCTGACTTTC. The chain links TRBV25-1 to TRBJ2-6; D remains unclear. The CDR3 runs to 11 residues. Trimming stripped 7 bases from V and 2 bases from J, with 0 bases between. CDR1 and CDR2 (germline): MGHDK, SYGVNS. Based on the CDR3 plus reference TRBV25-1 and TRBJ2-6, the full variable domain is EADIYQTPRYLVIGTGKKITLECSQTMGHDKMYWYQQDPGMELHLIHYSYGVNSTEKGDLSSESTVSRIRTEHFPLTLESARPSHTSQYLCASTGANVLTFGAGSRLTVL.

The chain combines TRBV7-9 with TRBJ1-1; D possibly corresponds to TRBD1 (6 bases). The CDR3 length is 14 residues. Germline CDR1 is SEHNR and CDR2 is FQNEAQ (reference sequence). Trimming cost V 10 bases and J 3 bases, with 18 bases left between them. The CDR3 nucleotides are TGTGCCAACAGTTTACTAGGGGGGTACACTGAAGCTTTCTTT. This sequence encodes CANSLLGGYTEAFF. The complete variable domain, with remaining parts taken from reference TRBV7-9 and TRBJ1-1, reads DTGVSQNPRHKITKRGQNVTFRCDPISEHNRLYWYRQTLGQGPEFLTYFQNEAQLEKSRLLSDRFSAERPKGSFSTLEIQRTEQGDSAMYLCANSLLGGYTEAFFGQGTRLTVV.

This chain joins TRBV11-1 and TRBJ2-2; 8 bases agree with TRBD1. The CDR3 length is 18 residues. The germline V gene has CDR1 SGHAT and CDR2 FQDESV (reference sequence). Trimming removed 7 bases from V and 0 bases from J; junction bases left unmatched: 13. In DNA form, the CDR3 reads TGTGCCAGCATCACTCCAAACAGGGGGTTATCGAACACCGGGGAGCTGTTTTTT. Translated, it gives CASITPNRGLSNTGELFF.

The table lists this clone with many counts. The rearrangement uses TRBV6-1 and TRBJ2-7; D ambiguous. The CDR3 runs to 13 residues. V shed 7 bases and J shed 2 bases, with 12 bases lying between them. Germline CDR1 and CDR2: MNHNS and SASEGT. The CDR3 DNA reads as TGTGCCAGCAACCGCGGCAGCCCCTACGAGCAGTACTTC. Translation: CASNRGSPYEQYF.

This clone occurred many times. The CDR3 is CASSDGVLLGRGTDTQYF. CDR3 DNA sequence: TGTGCCAGCAGCGATGGGGTACTACTAGGGCGCGGCACAGATACGCAGTATTTT. The chain couples TRBV11-1 to TRBJ2-3, with a tentative D call TRBD2 (5 bases). The CDR3 totals 18 residues. Trimming took off 5 bases at V and 1 base at J, with 22 bases between the two ends. Germline-derived CDR1 and CDR2 are SGHAT and FQDESV (reference sequence).

Within the sample, this clone is medium-sized. The J gene is TRBJ2-7, the V gene TRBV20-1, with unresolved D. With 3 bases removed from V and 2 bases from J, the gap between germline ends came to 8 bases. Germline CDR1 DFQATT, CDR2 SNEGSKA (reference sequence). CDR3 length equals 12 residues. The CDR3 here is CSASGRAYEQYF. The CDR3 bases are TGCAGTGCTAGCGGCCGGGCCTACGAGCAGTACTTC.

This clone came up many times. The rearrangement links TRBV7-9 to TRBJ1-6, with TRBD1 matching over 7 bases. The CDR3 sequence is 14 residues long. Germline values: CDR1 SEHNR, CDR2 FQNEAQ (reference sequence). V gave up 4 bases and J gave up 7 bases; unmatched junction bases: 4. The CDR3 region has the DNA TGTGCCAGCAGCTACGACAGGGCGAATTCACCCCTCCACTTT. This codes for CASSYDRANSPLHF.